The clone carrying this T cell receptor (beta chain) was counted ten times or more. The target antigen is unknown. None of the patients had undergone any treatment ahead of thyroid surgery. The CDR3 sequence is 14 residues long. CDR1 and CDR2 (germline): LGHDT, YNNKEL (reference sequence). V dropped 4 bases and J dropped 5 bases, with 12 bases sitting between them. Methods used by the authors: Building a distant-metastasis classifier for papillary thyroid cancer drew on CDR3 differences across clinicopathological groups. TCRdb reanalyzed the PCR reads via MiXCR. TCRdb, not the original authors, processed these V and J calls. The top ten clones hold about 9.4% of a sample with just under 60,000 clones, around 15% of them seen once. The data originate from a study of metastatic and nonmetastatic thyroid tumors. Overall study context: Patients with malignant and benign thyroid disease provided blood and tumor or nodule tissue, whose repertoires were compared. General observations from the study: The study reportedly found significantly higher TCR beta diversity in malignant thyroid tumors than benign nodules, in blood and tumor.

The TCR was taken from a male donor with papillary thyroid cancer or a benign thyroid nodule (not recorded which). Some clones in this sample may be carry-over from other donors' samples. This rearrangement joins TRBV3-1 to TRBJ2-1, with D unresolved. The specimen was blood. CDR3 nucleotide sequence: TGTGCCAGCAGCCCAAGCGACCGGAACAATGAGCAGTTCTTC. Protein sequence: CASSPSDRNNEQFF.